The present T cell receptor beta chain was sequenced within a study of blood T cells in healthy people across ages. Germline assignment: CDR1 LGHDT and CDR2 YNNKEL (reference sequence). V was clipped by 4 bases and J by 2 bases, with 29 bases between them. The CDR3 runs 20 residues. A J-beta primer mix and a sample-barcoded 5' primer were used in a second PCR of about 7 to 12 cycles. Via MiXCR, TCRdb re-called the 5' RACE reads, giving one row per CDR3 protein. Of about 940,000 distinct CDR3 sequences listed, 45% to 50% are singletons. The source is a man aged 30 to 45 in good health. Sample: blood. The rearrangement joins TRBV3-1 to TRBJ1-1; maybe TRBD1 (6 bases). The CDR3: CASSLRDYGNYRTDNTEAFF. The DNA for the CDR3 is TGTGCCAGCAGCCTGCGCGATTATGGGAATTATAGGACAGACAACACTGAAGCTTTCTTT.